This TCR beta chain came from a study of T cells after yellow fever vaccination. Study observations and caveats: From the bulk population, abundant clonotypes could contaminate and appear within FACS-sorted repertoires.

This clonotype has a count of ten or more. Its antigen remains unknown. CDR1 and CDR2 (germline): LNHNV, YYDKDF (reference sequence). The CDR3 runs 15 residues. Trimming shortened V by 4 bases and J by 0 bases, and 10 bases separated the two germline ends. From the 5' RACE reads, TCRdb called clonotypes with MiXCR, one entry per CDR3 protein. The sample yields hundreds of thousands of distinct CDR3 sequences, more than 9% seen once. Material: PBMCs, obtained on the day of the yellow fever booster vaccination. This TCR was recovered from a man aged 25-45 years who received the YFV17D yellow fever vaccine. This chain joins TRBV15 and TRBJ2-4; D possibly corresponds to TRBD2 (6 bases). The CDR3 DNA follows: TGTGCCACCAGCAAAGGAGGGGTAGCCAAAAACATTCAGTACTTC. Its translation: CATSKGGVAKNIQYF.